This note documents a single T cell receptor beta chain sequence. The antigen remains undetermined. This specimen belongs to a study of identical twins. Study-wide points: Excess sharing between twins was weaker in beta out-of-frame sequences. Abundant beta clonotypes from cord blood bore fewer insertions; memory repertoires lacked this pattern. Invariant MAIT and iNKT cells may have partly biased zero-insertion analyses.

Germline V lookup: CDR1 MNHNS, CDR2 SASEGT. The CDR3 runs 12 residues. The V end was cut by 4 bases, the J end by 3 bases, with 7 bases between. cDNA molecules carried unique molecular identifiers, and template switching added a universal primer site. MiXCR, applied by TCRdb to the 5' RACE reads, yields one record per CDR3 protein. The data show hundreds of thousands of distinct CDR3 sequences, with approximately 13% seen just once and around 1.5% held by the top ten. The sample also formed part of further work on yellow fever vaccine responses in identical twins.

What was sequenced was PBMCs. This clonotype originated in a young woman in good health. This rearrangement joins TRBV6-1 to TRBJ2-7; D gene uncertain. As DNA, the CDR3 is TGTGCCAGCAGTGGGGTTAACTACGAGCAGTACGTC. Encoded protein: CASSGVNYEQYV.